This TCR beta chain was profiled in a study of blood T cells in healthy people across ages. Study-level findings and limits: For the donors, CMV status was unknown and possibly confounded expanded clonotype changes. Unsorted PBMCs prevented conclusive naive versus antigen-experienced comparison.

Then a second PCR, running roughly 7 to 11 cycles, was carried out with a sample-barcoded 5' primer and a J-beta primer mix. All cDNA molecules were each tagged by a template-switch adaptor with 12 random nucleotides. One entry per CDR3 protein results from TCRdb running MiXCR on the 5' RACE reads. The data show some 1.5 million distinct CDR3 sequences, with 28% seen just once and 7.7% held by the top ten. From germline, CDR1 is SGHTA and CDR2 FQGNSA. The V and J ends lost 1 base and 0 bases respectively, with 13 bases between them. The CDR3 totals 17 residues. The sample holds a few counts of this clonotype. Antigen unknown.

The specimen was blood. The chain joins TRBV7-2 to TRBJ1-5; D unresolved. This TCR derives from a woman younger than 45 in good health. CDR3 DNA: TGTGCCAGCAGCTTAGATGGTCGCAGGAATAGCAATCAGCCCCAGCATTTT. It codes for CASSLDGRRNSNQPQHF.